A selection of T cell receptor beta chains follows, all from one sample in a study of T cells after yellow fever vaccination. TCRdb re-derived calls from the 5' RACE reads in MiXCR, one entry per CDR3 protein. The sample carries 250,000 to 400,000 distinct CDR3 sequences, around 4.4% recorded once. The sample here was PBMCs, taken 15 days after the yellow fever booster vaccination. These TCRs come from a man younger than 35 who received the YFV17D yellow fever vaccine. The CDR3 runs from the conserved cysteine through the conserved F or W. D genes are given only for firm matches. Clone size is not always given. Where it is, it says once, few, many or a class for expanded clones.

cdr3_aa cdr3_nt d_call j_call v_call clone_size
CASKLATYSNQPQHF TGTGCCAGCAAGTTGGCGACATATAGCAATCAGCCCCAGCATTTT . TRBJ1-5 TRBV28 few
CASSPSRGSNTGELFF TGTGCCAGCAGCCCTAGCAGGGGGAGCAACACCGGGGAGCTGTTTTTT TRBD1 TRBJ2-2 TRBV12-3/TRBV12-4 .
CASTGNEFNYGYTF TGTGCCAGCACGGGGAACGAATTTAACTATGGCTACACCTTC . TRBJ1-2 TRBV2 few
CASSRLAGSYGYTF TGTGCCAGCAGCCGATTAGCAGGGTCCTATGGCTACACCTTC . TRBJ1-2 TRBV6-5 many
CASSPFGGASYNEQFF TGTGCCAGCAGCCCTTTCGGGGGGGCTTCCTACAATGAGCAGTTCTTC TRBD2 TRBJ2-1 TRBV7-9 few
CASTSIAGATTEAFF TGCGCCAGCACCTCAATTGCAGGGGCTACCACTGAAGCTTTCTTT . TRBJ1-1 TRBV5-1 many
CASSSYPPDTQYF TGTGCCAGCAGCTCCTACCCTCCAGATACGCAGTATTTT . TRBJ2-3 TRBV27 many
CASRPIAGGNIQYF TGTGCCAGCAGACCTATAGCGGGGGGAAACATTCAGTACTTC TRBD2 TRBJ2-4 TRBV4-2 many
CSAPSAGVTDTQYF TGCAGTGCGCCCTCCGCGGGGGTTACAGATACGCAGTATTTT TRBD2 TRBJ2-3 TRBV20-1 few
CASSSGTVTQETQYF TGTGCCAGCAGCTCCGGGACCGTTACCCAAGAGACCCAGTACTTC . TRBJ2-5 TRBV7-2 few
CASSISPLGVEQYF TGTGCCAGCAGCATATCTCCGCTGGGGGTCGAGCAGTACTTC . TRBJ2-7 TRBV7-3 many
CASSPTGDRTWDTIYF TGTGCCAGCAGCCCCACTGGGGACAGGACGTGGGACACCATATATTTT TRBD1 TRBJ1-3 TRBV7-9 few
CASSQEAGAADTQYF TGCGCCAGCAGCCAAGAGGCGGGGGCAGCAGATACGCAGTATTTT . TRBJ2-3 TRBV4-1 .
CAWTIPGANQPQHF TGTGCCTGGACGATTCCCGGAGCCAATCAGCCCCAGCATTTT . TRBJ1-5 TRBV30 many
CASSAPGDMNTEAFF TGTGCCAGCAGCGCCCCCGGGGACATGAACACTGAAGCTTTCTTT . TRBJ1-1 TRBV7-9 many
CASSLRRNNEKLFF TGTGCCAGCAGCTTACGGAGAAATAATGAAAAACTGTTTTTT . TRBJ1-4 TRBV7-2 .
CASSPRQGRGYGYTF TGCGCCAGCAGCCCCCGACAGGGGAGAGGCTATGGCTACACCTTC TRBD1 TRBJ1-2 TRBV5-1 .
CASSQVGQVRTDTQYF TGTGCCAGCAGCCAAGTGGGACAGGTTCGCACAGATACGCAGTATTTT TRBD1 TRBJ2-3 TRBV3-1 .
CASSWNQETQYF TGTGCCAGCAGTTGGAATCAAGAGACCCAGTACTTC . TRBJ2-5 TRBV6-2/TRBV6-3 many
CASTWGRNEAFF TGTGCCAGCACCTGGGGCAGGAATGAAGCTTTCTTT . TRBJ1-1 TRBV28 few
CASSSDKNTEAFF TGCGCCAGCAGCTCCGACAAGAACACTGAAGCTTTCTTT . TRBJ1-1 TRBV10-1 many
CASSLGTHQETQYF TGTGCCAGCAGCCTCGGGACACATCAAGAGACCCAGTACTTC . TRBJ2-5 TRBV3-1 many
CASSPRWVTEAFF TGTGCCAGCAGCCCCCGCTGGGTCACTGAAGCTTTCTTT . TRBJ1-1 TRBV13 few
CSAGGRTYEQYF TGCAGTGCAGGGGGACGGACCTACGAGCAGTACTTC . TRBJ2-7 TRBV20-1 few
CASSSRQGHQPQHF TGTGCCAGCAGCTCCCGACAGGGGCATCAGCCCCAGCATTTT TRBD1 TRBJ1-5 TRBV7-2 few
CASSFVGGAWNEQFF TGTGCCAGCAGTTTTGTGGGGGGGGCTTGGAATGAGCAGTTCTTC . TRBJ2-1 TRBV27 many
CASSFTGFGELFF TGTGCCAGCAGCTTTACAGGGTTCGGGGAGCTGTTTTTT . TRBJ2-2 TRBV7-2 many
CASSQALVGETQYF TGCGCCAGCAGCCAAGCTCTCGTAGGCGAGACCCAGTACTTC . TRBJ2-5 TRBV4-1 once
CASRLAGGGHTQYF TGTGCCAGCAGACTAGCGGGGGGCGGACATACGCAGTATTTT TRBD2 TRBJ2-3 TRBV27 few
CASSLGGILPYEQYF TGCGCCAGCAGCTTGGGGGGGATCCTTCCCTACGAGCAGTACTTC . TRBJ2-7 TRBV5-1 many
CASSLRSTQGGRGYTF TGTGCCAGCAGTTTACGTTCAACACAGGGAGGACGTGGCTACACCTTC . TRBJ1-2 TRBV27 many
CAIRGTGGADTQYF TGTGCCATCAGGGGGACAGGGGGCGCAGATACGCAGTATTTT TRBD1 TRBJ2-3 TRBV10-3 few
CASSPRFFPNYGYTF TGTGCCAGCAGCCCCCGGTTTTTCCCTAACTATGGCTACACCTTC . TRBJ1-2 TRBV9 many